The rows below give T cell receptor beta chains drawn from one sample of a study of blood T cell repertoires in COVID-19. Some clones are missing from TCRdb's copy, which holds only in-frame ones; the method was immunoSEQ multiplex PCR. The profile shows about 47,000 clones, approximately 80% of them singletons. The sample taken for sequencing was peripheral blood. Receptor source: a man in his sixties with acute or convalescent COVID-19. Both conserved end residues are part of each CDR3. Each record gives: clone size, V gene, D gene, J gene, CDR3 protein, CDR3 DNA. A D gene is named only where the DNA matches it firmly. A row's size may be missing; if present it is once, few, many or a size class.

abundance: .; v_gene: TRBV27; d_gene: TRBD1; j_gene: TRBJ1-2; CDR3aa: CASSLSGGNYGYTF; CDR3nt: TGTGCCAGCAGTTTATCAGGGGGCAACTATGGCTACACCTTC
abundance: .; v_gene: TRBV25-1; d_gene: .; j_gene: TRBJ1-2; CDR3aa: CASSENLGGEGYTF; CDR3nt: TGTGCCAGCAGTGAAAACCTAGGGGGTGAGGGCTACACCTTC
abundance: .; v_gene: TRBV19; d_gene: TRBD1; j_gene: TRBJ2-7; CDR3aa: CASSPGQGGYEQYF; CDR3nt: TGTGCCAGCAGCCCCGGACAGGGAGGCTACGAGCAGTACTTC
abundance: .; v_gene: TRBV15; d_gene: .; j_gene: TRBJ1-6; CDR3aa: CATSRDWAGGGSPLHF; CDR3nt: TGTGCCACCAGCAGAGATTGGGCAGGCGGAGGTTCACCCCTCCACTTT
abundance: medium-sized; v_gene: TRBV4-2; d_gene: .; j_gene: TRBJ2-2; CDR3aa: CASSHGVNTGELFF; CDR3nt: TGTGCCAGCAGCCATGGAGTAAACACCGGGGAGCTGTTTTTT
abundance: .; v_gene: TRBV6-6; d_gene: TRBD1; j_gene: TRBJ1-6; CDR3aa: CASSVRDRDRSPLHF; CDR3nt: TGTGCCAGCAGTGTCCGGGACAGGGATCGCTCACCCCTCCACTTT
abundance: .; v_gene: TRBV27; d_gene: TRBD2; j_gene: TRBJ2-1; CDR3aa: CASSILAGGINEQFF; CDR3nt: TGTGCCAGCAGCATACTAGCGGGGGGTATCAATGAGCAGTTCTTC
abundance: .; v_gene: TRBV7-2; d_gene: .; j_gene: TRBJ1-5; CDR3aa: CASSLGAGPSNQPQHF; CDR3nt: TGTGCCAGCAGCTTAGGAGCAGGGCCTAGCAATCAGCCCCAGCATTTT
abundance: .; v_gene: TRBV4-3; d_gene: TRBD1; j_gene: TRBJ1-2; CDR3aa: CASSQDWLGQGAGYGYTF; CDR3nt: TGCGCCAGCAGCCAAGATTGGCTCGGACAGGGGGCCGGCTATGGCTACACCTTC
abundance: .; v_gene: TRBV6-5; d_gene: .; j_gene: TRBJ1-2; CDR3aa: CAGSRQDNYGYTF; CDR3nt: TGTGCCGGCAGTCGACAGGACAACTATGGCTACACCTTC
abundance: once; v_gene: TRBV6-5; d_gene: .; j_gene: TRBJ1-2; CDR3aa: CASSYSRGYGYTF; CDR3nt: TGTGCCAGCAGTTACTCGAGGGGGTATGGCTACACCTTC
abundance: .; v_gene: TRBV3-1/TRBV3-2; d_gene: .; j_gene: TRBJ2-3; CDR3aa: CASSQGGDRSDTQYF; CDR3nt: TGTGCCAGCAGCCAAGGAGGAGACCGCTCAGATACGCAGTATTTT
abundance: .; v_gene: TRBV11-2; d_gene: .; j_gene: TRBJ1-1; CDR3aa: CASSPSGGLGTEAFF; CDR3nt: TGTGCCAGCAGCCCTAGCGGGGGGCTGGGCACTGAAGCTTTCTTT
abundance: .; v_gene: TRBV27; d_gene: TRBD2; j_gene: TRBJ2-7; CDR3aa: CASSPSGVSSYEQYF; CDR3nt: TGTGCCAGCTCCCCTAGCGGGGTATCCTCCTACGAGCAGTACTTC
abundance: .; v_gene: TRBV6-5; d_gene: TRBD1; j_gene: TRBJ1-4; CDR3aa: CASSSPGQGNEKLFF; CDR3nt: TGTGCCAGCAGTTCGCCGGGACAGGGGAATGAAAAACTGTTTTTT
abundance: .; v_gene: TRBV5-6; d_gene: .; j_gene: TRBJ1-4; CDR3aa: CASSLTALREKLFF; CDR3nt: TGTGCCAGCAGCCTTACAGCACTTAGGGAAAAACTGTTTTTT
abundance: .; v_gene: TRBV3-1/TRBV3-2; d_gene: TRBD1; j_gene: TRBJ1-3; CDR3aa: CASSQDRLGRGDRGTGNTIYF; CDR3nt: TGTGCCAGCAGCCAAGATCGGTTGGGTCGGGGTGACAGGGGAACTGGAAACACCATATATTTT
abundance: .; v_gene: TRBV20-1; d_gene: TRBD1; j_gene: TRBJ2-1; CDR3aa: CSATRQGPEFF; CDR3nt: TGCAGTGCTACTCGACAGGGTCCAGAGTTCTTC
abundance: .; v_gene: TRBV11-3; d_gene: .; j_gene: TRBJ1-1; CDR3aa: CASSLGGEAFF; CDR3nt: TGTGCCAGCAGCTTAGGAGGCGAAGCTTTCTTT
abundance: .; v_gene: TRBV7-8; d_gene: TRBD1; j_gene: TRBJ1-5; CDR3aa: CASSMDRGYQPQHF; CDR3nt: TGTGCCAGCAGCATGGACAGGGGGTATCAGCCCCAGCATTTT
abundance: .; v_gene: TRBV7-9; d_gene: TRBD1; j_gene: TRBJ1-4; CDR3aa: CASSRRDSPATNEKLFF; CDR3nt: TGTGCCAGCAGTCGGCGGGACAGTCCTGCAACTAATGAAAAACTGTTTTTT
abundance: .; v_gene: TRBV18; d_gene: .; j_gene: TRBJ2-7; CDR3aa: CASSREGSYEQYF; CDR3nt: TGTGCCAGCTCCCGGGAAGGCTCTTACGAGCAGTACTTC
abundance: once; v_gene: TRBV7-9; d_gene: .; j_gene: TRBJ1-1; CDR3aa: CASSLSSSEAFF; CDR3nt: TGTGCCAGCAGCTTGAGTAGCTCTGAAGCTTTCTTT
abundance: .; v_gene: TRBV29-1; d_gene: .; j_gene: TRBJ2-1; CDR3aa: CSARGGQGVNEQFF; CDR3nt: TGCAGCGCGCGGGGGGGACAGGGTGTCAATGAGCAGTTCTTC
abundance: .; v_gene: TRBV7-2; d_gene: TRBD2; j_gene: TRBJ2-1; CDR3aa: CASSWRAGGNEQFF; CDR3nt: TGTGCCAGCAGCTGGAGGGCGGGAGGCAATGAGCAGTTCTTC